The rows below give T cell receptor beta chains drawn from one sample of a study of blood T cell repertoires in COVID-19. The protocol was immunoSEQ multiplex PCR, while the TCRdb copy is restricted to in-frame clones and leaves out a portion. Here the sample spans 250,000 or so clones, 85% to 90% being singletons. The material sequenced was peripheral blood. These receptors all come from a woman aged 55-70 years with COVID-19, enrolled during active disease. CDR3s include the opening cysteine and the closing phenylalanine or tryptophan. A D gene is named only where the DNA matches it firmly. Some rows have no size entry. The others give once, few or many, or a class for an expanded clone.

j_gene: TRBJ2-3; v_gene: TRBV5-1; abundance: -; d_gene: -; CDR3nt: TGCGCCAGCAGCTCCCTACCTAGCACAGATACGCAGTATTTT; CDR3aa: CASSSLPSTDTQYF
j_gene: TRBJ1-1; v_gene: TRBV3-1/TRBV3-2; abundance: once; d_gene: -; CDR3nt: TGTGCCAGCAGCCAGCAGGGGTACACTGAAGCTTTCTTT; CDR3aa: CASSQQGYTEAFF
j_gene: TRBJ2-7; v_gene: TRBV6-6; abundance: -; d_gene: -; CDR3nt: TGTGCCAGCATCCCGGACACCACCTACGAGCAGTACTTC; CDR3aa: CASIPDTTYEQYF
j_gene: TRBJ1-1; v_gene: TRBV19; abundance: -; d_gene: -; CDR3nt: TGTGCCAGTAGTATAGGTAGTGGAGGGCGGAACACTGAAGCTTTCTTT; CDR3aa: CASSIGSGGRNTEAFF
j_gene: TRBJ1-2; v_gene: TRBV5-1; abundance: -; d_gene: TRBD1; CDR3nt: TGCGCCAGCAGCTATACAGGGGTGGAGGATGGCTACACCTTC; CDR3aa: CASSYTGVEDGYTF
j_gene: TRBJ2-1; v_gene: TRBV6-1; abundance: -; d_gene: TRBD2; CDR3nt: TGTGCCAGCAGTGGAGCGGGGGGGCGGTCCTACAATGAGCAGTTCTTC; CDR3aa: CASSGAGGRSYNEQFF
j_gene: TRBJ1-1; v_gene: TRBV29-1; abundance: once; d_gene: TRBD1; CDR3nt: TGCAGCGCCAGAGGTGGCGACAGGGGGCGTTCTGAAGCTTTCTTT; CDR3aa: CSARGGDRGRSEAFF
j_gene: TRBJ1-3; v_gene: TRBV19; abundance: -; d_gene: TRBD1; CDR3nt: TGTGCCAGTAGCACAGGGGTCGGAAACACCATATATTTT; CDR3aa: CASSTGVGNTIYF
j_gene: TRBJ1-6; v_gene: TRBV28; abundance: -; d_gene: -; CDR3nt: TGTGCCAGCAGTTTAGGGGGCACAGATAATTCACCCCTCCACTTT; CDR3aa: CASSLGGTDNSPLHF
j_gene: TRBJ1-2; v_gene: TRBV3-1/TRBV3-2; abundance: -; d_gene: TRBD1; CDR3nt: TGTGCCAGCAGCCAAGAGGACAGGGGGCAGCGAGGCTACACCTTC; CDR3aa: CASSQEDRGQRGYTF
j_gene: TRBJ2-1; v_gene: TRBV3-1/TRBV3-2; abundance: -; d_gene: TRBD2; CDR3nt: TGTGCCAGCAGCCCACCGGCGGGGGGGCCGCCTGAGCAGTTCTTC; CDR3aa: CASSPPAGGPPEQFF
j_gene: TRBJ1-1; v_gene: TRBV9; abundance: -; d_gene: -; CDR3nt: TGTGCCAGCAGCCCCGGGGGGGAGAATACTGAAGCTTTCTTT; CDR3aa: CASSPGGENTEAFF
j_gene: TRBJ1-4; v_gene: TRBV7-9; abundance: -; d_gene: -; CDR3nt: TGTGCCAGCAGCCGGCGGAACGAATTGGGTGAAAAACTGTTTTTT; CDR3aa: CASSRRNELGEKLFF
j_gene: TRBJ1-5; v_gene: TRBV27; abundance: -; d_gene: -; CDR3nt: TGTGCCAGCAGTCGAGATAGCAATCAGCCCCAGCATTTT; CDR3aa: CASSRDSNQPQHF
j_gene: TRBJ2-3; v_gene: TRBV19; abundance: once; d_gene: TRBD2; CDR3nt: TGTGCCAGTACCCAAGCGGGGGGTGCAGATACGCAGTATTTT; CDR3aa: CASTQAGGADTQYF
j_gene: TRBJ1-2; v_gene: TRBV6-6; abundance: -; d_gene: TRBD1; CDR3nt: TGTGCCAGCAGTTACCGGGACAGGGTAGGCTATGGCTACACCTTC; CDR3aa: CASSYRDRVGYGYTF
j_gene: TRBJ2-2; v_gene: TRBV30; abundance: -; d_gene: -; CDR3nt: TGTGCCTGGTTGAAATTAAACATCTTCACCGGGGAGCTGTTTTTT; CDR3aa: CAWLKLNIFTGELFF
j_gene: TRBJ2-7; v_gene: TRBV5-6; abundance: -; d_gene: -; CDR3nt: TGTGCCAGCAGCCGGAGGAGGAGGACTGGGGACAACGAGCAGTACTTC; CDR3aa: CASSRRRRTGDNEQYF
j_gene: TRBJ1-1; v_gene: TRBV29-1; abundance: once; d_gene: TRBD1; CDR3nt: TGCAGCGTTGAACCGGGACAGGGGTTCATGAACACTGAAGCTTTCTTT; CDR3aa: CSVEPGQGFMNTEAFF
j_gene: TRBJ1-6; v_gene: TRBV5-8; abundance: -; d_gene: -; CDR3nt: TGTGCCAGCAGCCCATGGGCCCAGGGCGGTTCACCCCTCCACTTT; CDR3aa: CASSPWAQGGSPLHF
j_gene: TRBJ1-5; v_gene: TRBV29-1; abundance: -; d_gene: -; CDR3nt: TGCAGCGTTGCGTTCGGGTATGGCAATCAGCCCCAGCATTTT; CDR3aa: CSVAFGYGNQPQHF
j_gene: TRBJ1-6; v_gene: TRBV19; abundance: -; d_gene: -; CDR3nt: TGTGCCAGTAGGGGCCTCAATAATTCACCCCTCCACTTT; CDR3aa: CASRGLNNSPLHF
j_gene: TRBJ2-1; v_gene: TRBV15; abundance: -; d_gene: -; CDR3nt: TGTGCCACGAGAGCTAGCGAGGACAATGAGCAGTTCTTC; CDR3aa: CATRASEDNEQFF
j_gene: TRBJ2-3; v_gene: TRBV29-1; abundance: -; d_gene: TRBD2; CDR3nt: TGCAGCGTGTGGCGGGGGGCCTTCACAGATACGCAGTATTTT; CDR3aa: CSVWRGAFTDTQYF
j_gene: TRBJ2-7; v_gene: TRBV27; abundance: -; d_gene: TRBD1; CDR3nt: TGTGCCAGCTCCTCCGGGACAGAAGCCTACGAGCAGTACTTC; CDR3aa: CASSSGTEAYEQYF
j_gene: TRBJ1-2; v_gene: TRBV11-1; abundance: -; d_gene: -; CDR3nt: TGTGCCAGCAGCTCGCCGAGCGGGGGGACGTATGGCTACACCTTC; CDR3aa: CASSSPSGGTYGYTF
j_gene: TRBJ1-2; v_gene: TRBV12-3/TRBV12-4; abundance: few; d_gene: -; CDR3nt: TGTGCCAGCAATGGGTTGGAGAATGGCTACACCTTC; CDR3aa: CASNGLENGYTF
j_gene: TRBJ2-7; v_gene: TRBV6-5; abundance: -; d_gene: TRBD1; CDR3nt: TGTGCCAGCAGCGCGGACAGGGCCTACGAGCAGTACTTC; CDR3aa: CASSADRAYEQYF
j_gene: TRBJ2-1; v_gene: TRBV6-4; abundance: -; d_gene: TRBD2; CDR3nt: TGTGCCAGCAGTATACAGGCGGGGGGACCCCGCAATGAGCAGTTCTTC; CDR3aa: CASSIQAGGPRNEQFF
j_gene: TRBJ1-1; v_gene: TRBV3-1/TRBV3-2; abundance: -; d_gene: -; CDR3nt: TGTGCCAGCAGCTTGACAGGAAGAACTGAAGCTTTCTTT; CDR3aa: CASSLTGRTEAFF
j_gene: TRBJ1-3; v_gene: TRBV11-2; abundance: -; d_gene: -; CDR3nt: TGTGCCAGCAGCTTACTGGTGACAGGCGACTCTGGAAACACCATATATTTT; CDR3aa: CASSLLVTGDSGNTIYF
j_gene: TRBJ1-1; v_gene: TRBV5-1; abundance: -; d_gene: -; CDR3nt: TGCGCCAGCAGCTTGGTACCGAGGGACACTGAAGCTTTCTTT; CDR3aa: CASSLVPRDTEAFF
j_gene: TRBJ1-2; v_gene: TRBV6-5; abundance: -; d_gene: -; CDR3nt: TGTGCCAGCAGCAGAGGACAGTCTGGGCATGGCTACACCTTC; CDR3aa: CASSRGQSGHGYTF
j_gene: TRBJ1-6; v_gene: TRBV7-2; abundance: -; d_gene: TRBD1; CDR3nt: TGTGCCAGCAGCCCTCCCGGGACAGGGGGCCTCAATTCACCCCTCCACTTT; CDR3aa: CASSPPGTGGLNSPLHF
j_gene: TRBJ1-2; v_gene: TRBV12-3/TRBV12-4; abundance: -; d_gene: -; CDR3nt: TGTGCCAGCAGAATTCGGGGGAAGGGCCTCACCTTC; CDR3aa: CASRIRGKGLTF
j_gene: TRBJ2-7; v_gene: TRBV11-2; abundance: -; d_gene: TRBD1; CDR3nt: TGTGCCAGCAGCTTTCTCGGGACAGGGGGTCGGGAGCAGTACTTC; CDR3aa: CASSFLGTGGREQYF
j_gene: TRBJ2-7; v_gene: TRBV19; abundance: -; d_gene: TRBD1; CDR3nt: TGTGCCAGTAGTACAAGGGACAGCGCCTACGAGCAGTACTTC; CDR3aa: CASSTRDSAYEQYF
j_gene: TRBJ1-3; v_gene: TRBV2; abundance: few; d_gene: -; CDR3nt: TGTGCCAGCAGGGGCGACAGAGGAAACACCATATATTTT; CDR3aa: CASRGDRGNTIYF
j_gene: TRBJ1-2; v_gene: TRBV4-2; abundance: -; d_gene: -; CDR3nt: TGTGCCAGCAGCCAGAACCGACGCGGGACGGTCTATGGCTACACCTTC; CDR3aa: CASSQNRRGTVYGYTF
j_gene: TRBJ2-1; v_gene: TRBV7-9; abundance: -; d_gene: TRBD1; CDR3nt: TGTGCCAGCAGTATGACAGGGGGCGCCTACAATGAGCAGTTCTTC; CDR3aa: CASSMTGGAYNEQFF
j_gene: TRBJ1-4; v_gene: TRBV4-3; abundance: few; d_gene: -; CDR3nt: TGCGCCAGCAGCCAAGATCACGCTGAGAATGAAAAACTGTTTTTT; CDR3aa: CASSQDHAENEKLFF
j_gene: TRBJ2-7; v_gene: TRBV19; abundance: -; d_gene: -; CDR3nt: TGTGCCAGTAGTTCCGGAGCAGGGTCTGCCAAGGCCTACGAGCAGTACTTC; CDR3aa: CASSSGAGSAKAYEQYF
j_gene: TRBJ1-1; v_gene: TRBV6-1; abundance: -; d_gene: TRBD1; CDR3nt: TGTGCCAGCAGTGAAGGAGGGGGACAGTTAAACACTGAAGCTTTCTTT; CDR3aa: CASSEGGGQLNTEAFF
j_gene: TRBJ1-1; v_gene: TRBV9; abundance: -; d_gene: TRBD1; CDR3nt: TGTGCCAGCAGCGTAGGTCGGCCAGGGGGAGAAGCTTTCTTT; CDR3aa: CASSVGRPGGEAFF
j_gene: TRBJ2-7; v_gene: TRBV18; abundance: -; d_gene: TRBD1; CDR3nt: TGTGCCAGCTCACCACGGACAGGGGGCGACGAGCAGTACTTC; CDR3aa: CASSPRTGGDEQYF
j_gene: TRBJ1-5; v_gene: TRBV19; abundance: -; d_gene: -; CDR3nt: TGTGCCAGTAGTATAGGAGGGGGTAATGATCAGCCCCAGCATTTT; CDR3aa: CASSIGGGNDQPQHF
j_gene: TRBJ1-4; v_gene: TRBV10-3; abundance: -; d_gene: -; CDR3nt: TGTGCCATCAGTAGGACTGAGAATGAAAAACTGTTTTTT; CDR3aa: CAISRTENEKLFF
j_gene: TRBJ1-5; v_gene: TRBV6-1; abundance: -; d_gene: -; CDR3nt: TGTGCCAGCAGTGAAGGGGCGGGGGGGAAGTATAGCAATCAGCCCCAGCATTTT; CDR3aa: CASSEGAGGKYSNQPQHF
j_gene: TRBJ2-7; v_gene: TRBV6-5; abundance: -; d_gene: TRBD2; CDR3nt: TGTGCCAGCAGGATGACTAGCGGGGCATACGAGCAGTACTTC; CDR3aa: CASRMTSGAYEQYF
j_gene: TRBJ1-4; v_gene: TRBV27; abundance: -; d_gene: -; CDR3nt: TGTGCCAGCCGTGGAGGGAACGAAAAACTGTTTTTT; CDR3aa: CASRGGNEKLFF
j_gene: TRBJ1-3; v_gene: TRBV6-1; abundance: -; d_gene: TRBD1; CDR3nt: TGTGCCAGCAATTCAGGGGGCGGTGGAAACACCATATATTTT; CDR3aa: CASNSGGGGNTIYF
j_gene: TRBJ2-7; v_gene: TRBV5-5; abundance: -; d_gene: -; CDR3nt: TGTGCCAGCAGCTTGTCTACCTACGAGCAGTACTTC; CDR3aa: CASSLSTYEQYF
j_gene: TRBJ2-7; v_gene: TRBV3-1/TRBV3-2; abundance: -; d_gene: TRBD1; CDR3nt: TGTGCCAGCAGCCCCCGGACAGGGGGCATGTACGAGCAGTACTTC; CDR3aa: CASSPRTGGMYEQYF